This TCR beta chain was captured in a study of shared clonotypes between healthy human individuals. Looking at the study overall: Ranging from 18 to 49 in age, donors were two women and a few men.

Germline V gene data show CDR1 as SNHLY and CDR2 as FYNNEI. The junction had 13 bases not matched to a gene; V was cut back by 6 bases and J by 5 bases. This CDR3 comprises 15 residues. TCRdb's table, derived via immunoSEQ multiplex PCR, lists solely in-frame clones and lacks some. The sample shows fewer than 650,000 clones, 76% of them seen only once. V and J are TRBV2 and TRBJ2-7; TRBD1 matches at 7 bases. Sequenced material: PBMCs. This clonotype was obtained from a woman aged 40-49 years in good health. Some clones in this sample may be carry-over from other donors' samples. The CDR3 here is CASRTDRVGINEQYF. CDR3 in DNA: TGTGCCAGCAGGACCGACAGGGTTGGCATTAACGAGCAGTACTTC.